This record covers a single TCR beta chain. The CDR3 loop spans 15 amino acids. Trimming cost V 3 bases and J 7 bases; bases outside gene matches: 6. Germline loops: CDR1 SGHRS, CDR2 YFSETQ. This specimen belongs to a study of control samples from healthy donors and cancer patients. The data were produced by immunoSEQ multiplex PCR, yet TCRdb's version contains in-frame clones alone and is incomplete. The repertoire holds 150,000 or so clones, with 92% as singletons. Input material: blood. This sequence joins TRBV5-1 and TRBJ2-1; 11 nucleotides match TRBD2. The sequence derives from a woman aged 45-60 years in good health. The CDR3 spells CASSSRVAGGNEQFF. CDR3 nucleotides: TGCGCCAGCAGCTCCAGAGTAGCGGGAGGGAATGAGCAGTTCTTC. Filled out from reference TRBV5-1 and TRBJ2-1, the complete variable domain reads KAGVTQTPRYLIKTRGQQVTLSCSPISGHRSVSWYQQTPGQGLQFLFEYFSETQRNKGNFPGRFSGRQFSNSRSEMNVSTLELGDSALYLCASSSRVAGGNEQFFGPGTRLTVL.